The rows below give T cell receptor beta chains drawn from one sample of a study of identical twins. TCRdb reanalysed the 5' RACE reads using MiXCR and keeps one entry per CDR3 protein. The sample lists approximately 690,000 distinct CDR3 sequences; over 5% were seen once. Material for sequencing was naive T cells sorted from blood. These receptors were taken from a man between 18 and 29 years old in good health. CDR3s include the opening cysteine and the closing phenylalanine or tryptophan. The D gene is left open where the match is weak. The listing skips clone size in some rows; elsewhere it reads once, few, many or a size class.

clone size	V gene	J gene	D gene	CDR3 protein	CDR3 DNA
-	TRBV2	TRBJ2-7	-	CASRGGGGLREQYF	TGTGCCAGCAGAGGGGGCGGGGGGCTCCGCGAGCAGTACTTC
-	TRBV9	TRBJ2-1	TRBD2	CASSAGLAEGSEQFF	TGTGCCAGCAGCGCCGGACTAGCGGAGGGGAGTGAGCAGTTCTTC
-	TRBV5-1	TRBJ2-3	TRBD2	CASRSGGGGDTQYF	TGCGCCAGCAGATCGGGCGGGGGAGGGGATACGCAGTATTTT
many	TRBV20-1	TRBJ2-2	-	CSARIDTGELFF	TGCAGTGCGAGGATCGACACCGGGGAGCTGTTTTTT
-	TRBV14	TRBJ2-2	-	CASSQGRLLNTGELFF	TGTGCCAGCAGCCAAGGGCGGCTTCTGAACACCGGGGAGCTGTTTTTT
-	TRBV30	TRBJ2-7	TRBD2	CAWGLAGGHYEQYF	TGTGCCTGGGGCCTAGCGGGAGGACACTACGAGCAGTACTTC
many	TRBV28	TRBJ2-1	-	CASRVRHRGNEQFF	TGTGCCAGCAGGGTCCGGCATAGGGGGAATGAGCAGTTCTTC
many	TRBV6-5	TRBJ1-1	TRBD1	CASSTRQGAPSGAFF	TGTGCCAGCAGTACACGACAGGGGGCGCCTTCTGGAGCTTTCTTT
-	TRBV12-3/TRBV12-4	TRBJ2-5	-	CASRPELQETQYF	TGTGCCAGCAGGCCAGAATTACAAGAGACCCAGTACTTC
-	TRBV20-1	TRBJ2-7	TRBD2	CSAHQPTLGREGNEQYF	TGCAGTGCTCACCAACCTACACTCGGGCGGGAGGGTAACGAGCAGTACTTC
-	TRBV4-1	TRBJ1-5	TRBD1	CASSPIQGNQPQHF	TGCGCCAGCAGCCCCATACAGGGGAATCAGCCCCAGCATTTT
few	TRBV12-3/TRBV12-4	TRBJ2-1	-	CASSLDQQEQFF	TGTGCCAGCAGTTTAGACCAACAGGAGCAGTTCTTC
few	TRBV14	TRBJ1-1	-	CASSPGRGAEAFF	TGTGCCAGCAGCCCCGGGCGAGGCGCTGAAGCTTTCTTT
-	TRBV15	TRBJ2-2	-	CATSPAPVANTGELFF	TGTGCCACCAGCCCCGCGCCCGTCGCGAACACCGGGGAGCTGTTTTTT
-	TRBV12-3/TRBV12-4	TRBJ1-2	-	CASSLELWGAGGYTF	TGTGCCAGCAGTTTAGAACTATGGGGGGCTGGAGGCTACACCTTC
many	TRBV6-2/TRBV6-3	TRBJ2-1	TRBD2	CASKNSGGPGEQFF	TGTGCCAGCAAAAATAGCGGGGGCCCAGGTGAGCAGTTCTTC
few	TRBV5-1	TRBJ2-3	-	CASSLEPLTDTQYF	TGCGCCAGCAGCTTGGAACCACTCACAGATACGCAGTATTTT
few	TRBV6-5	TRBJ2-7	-	CASSSDFFYEQYF	TGTGCCAGCAGTTCGGACTTTTTCTACGAGCAGTACTTC
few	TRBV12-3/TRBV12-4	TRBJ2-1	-	CASKGTPANYNEQFF	TGTGCCAGCAAGGGGACTCCAGCTAACTACAATGAGCAGTTCTTC
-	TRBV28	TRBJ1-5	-	CASSLNRDSNQPQHF	TGTGCCAGCAGCCTTAACAGGGATAGCAATCAGCCCCAGCATTTT
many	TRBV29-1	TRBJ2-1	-	CSVSRTEQFF	TGCAGCGTTTCTAGAACTGAGCAGTTCTTC
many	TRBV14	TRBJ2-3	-	CASSQVGVGTDTQYF	TGTGCCAGCAGCCAAGTCGGGGTCGGAACAGATACGCAGTATTTT
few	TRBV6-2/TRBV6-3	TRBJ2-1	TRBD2	CASGVSGSYEQFF	TGTGCCAGCGGTGTTAGCGGGAGCTATGAGCAGTTCTTC
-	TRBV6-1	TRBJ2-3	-	CASTHGATDTQYF	TGTGCCAGCACGCATGGGGCTACAGATACGCAGTATTTT
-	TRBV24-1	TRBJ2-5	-	CATSDLQGFGHQETQYF	TGTGCCACCAGCGATCTCCAGGGCTTTGGGCACCAAGAGACCCAGTACTTC
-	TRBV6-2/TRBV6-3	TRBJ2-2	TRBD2	CAGRLAGTGELFF	TGTGCCGGGCGACTAGCGGGAACCGGGGAGCTGTTTTTT
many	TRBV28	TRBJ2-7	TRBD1	CASSLNRGRSYEQYF	TGTGCCAGCAGTTTAAACAGGGGCCGTTCCTACGAGCAGTACTTC
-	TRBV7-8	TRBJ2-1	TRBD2	CASSQGQREGGEQFF	TGTGCCAGCAGCCAGGGGCAGCGGGAGGGGGGTGAGCAGTTCTTC
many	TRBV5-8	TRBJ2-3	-	CASSLGTNSDTQYF	TGTGCCAGCAGCTTGGGGACCAATAGCGATACGCAGTATTTT
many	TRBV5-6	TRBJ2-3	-	CASSPQTGTSTDTQYF	TGTGCCAGCAGCCCGCAAACTGGGACCAGCACAGATACGCAGTATTTT
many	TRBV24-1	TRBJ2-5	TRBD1	CATSDPTGDEETQYF	TGTGCCACCAGTGATCCTACAGGGGACGAGGAGACCCAGTACTTC
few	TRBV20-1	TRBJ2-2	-	CSARFVGELFF	TGCAGTGCTAGATTTGTCGGGGAGCTGTTTTTT
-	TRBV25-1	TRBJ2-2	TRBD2	CASSARREGTGELFF	TGTGCCAGCAGTGCGAGGCGGGAGGGCACCGGGGAGCTGTTTTTT
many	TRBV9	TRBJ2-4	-	CASSAQMGGRVDIQYF	TGTGCCAGCAGCGCCCAGATGGGGGGGCGGGTAGACATTCAGTACTTC
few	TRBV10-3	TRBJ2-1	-	CAIGGPSDEQFF	TGTGCCATAGGGGGCCCTAGCGATGAGCAGTTCTTC
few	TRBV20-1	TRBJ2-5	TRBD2	CSARDLLAGGQETQYF	TGCAGTGCTAGAGACCTACTAGCGGGAGGGCAAGAGACCCAGTACTTC
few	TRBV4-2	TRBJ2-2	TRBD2	CATGSSREVIGELFF	TGTGCCACGGGCTCCTCGCGGGAGGTAATAGGGGAGCTGTTTTTT
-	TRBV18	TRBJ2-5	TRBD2	CASSPPREAQYF	TGTGCCAGCTCACCACCCCGGGAGGCCCAGTACTTC
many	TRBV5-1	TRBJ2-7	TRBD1	CASSSPGQAYEQYF	TGCGCCAGCAGCTCGCCGGGACAGGCCTACGAGCAGTACTTC
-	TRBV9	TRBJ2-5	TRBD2	CASTPGGRDQETQYF	TGTGCCAGCACCCCAGGCGGGAGGGACCAAGAGACCCAGTACTTC
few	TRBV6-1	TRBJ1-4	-	CASRRIGEANEKLFF	TGTGCCAGCAGGAGAATCGGCGAAGCTAATGAAAAACTGTTTTTT
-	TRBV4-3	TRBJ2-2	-	CASSQEWPSGGGELFF	TGCGCCAGCAGCCAAGAATGGCCTAGTGGCGGCGGGGAGCTGTTTTTT
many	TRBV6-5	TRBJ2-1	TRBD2	CASSSTLAEAEQFF	TGTGCCAGCAGTTCCACTCTAGCGGAAGCTGAGCAGTTCTTC
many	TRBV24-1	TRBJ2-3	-	CATSDSSSTDTQYF	TGTGCCACCAGTGATTCATCGAGCACAGATACGCAGTATTTT
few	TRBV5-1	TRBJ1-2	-	CASSLGHLEGGYTF	TGCGCCAGCAGCTTGGGACACCTTGAGGGTGGCTACACCTTC
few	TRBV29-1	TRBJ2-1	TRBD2	CSVEVAGWEFF	TGCAGCGTTGAAGTAGCGGGCTGGGAGTTCTTC
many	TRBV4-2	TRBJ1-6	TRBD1	CASSQGTGNSPLHF	TGTGCCAGCAGCCAAGGGACAGGGAATTCACCCCTCCACTTT
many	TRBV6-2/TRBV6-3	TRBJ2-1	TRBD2	CASHPSGISSNEQFF	TGTGCCAGCCACCCTAGCGGGATATCTTCCAATGAGCAGTTCTTC
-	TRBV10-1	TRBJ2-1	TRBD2	CASSERGRAFEKFF	TGCGCCAGCAGTGAGCGAGGGAGGGCCTTTGAGAAGTTCTTC
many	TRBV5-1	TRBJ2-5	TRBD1	CASSFLTGGETQYF	TGCGCCAGCAGCTTCCTGACAGGGGGAGAGACCCAGTACTTC
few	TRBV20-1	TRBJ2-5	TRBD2	CSASTPGLAVLETQYF	TGCAGTGCTAGTACCCCGGGACTAGCGGTATTGGAGACCCAGTACTTC
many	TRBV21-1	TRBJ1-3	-	CASRDAGLSSGNTIYF	TGTGCCAGCAGGGATGCCGGGCTTAGCTCTGGAAACACCATATATTTT
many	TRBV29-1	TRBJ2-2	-	CSVPTPNTGELFF	TGCAGCGTTCCAACCCCGAACACCGGGGAGCTGTTTTTT